Listed below are T cell receptor beta chains from one sample, sequenced in a study of PD-1 blockade in mismatch repair-deficient tumors. Some clones are missing from TCRdb's copy, which holds only in-frame ones; the method was immunoSEQ multiplex PCR. The sample consists of some 85,000 clones, approximately 78% of them appearing once. The sequences come from peripheral blood, collected 44 weeks after starting pembrolizumab. These receptors were obtained from an adult with mismatch repair-deficient cancer. Both conserved end residues are part of each CDR3. A D gene is named only where the DNA matches it firmly. Clone size appears in some rows only: once, few, many, or a class for an expanded clone.

TRBV28	TRBJ1-5	.	.	TGTGCCAGCAGTTCTTGGCAGGATAGCAATCAGCCCCAGCATTTT	CASSSWQDSNQPQHF
TRBV10-3	TRBJ2-7	.	.	TGTGCCATCAGTGATCGTGCCCTCAGCCAGGGTGATTCGAAAGACGAGCAGTACTTC	CAISDRALSQGDSKDEQYF
TRBV7-9	TRBJ2-7	.	.	TGTGCCAGCAGCCAAGATTTAGGTCGGTACGAGCAGTACTTC	CASSQDLGRYEQYF
TRBV7-3	TRBJ2-7	.	TRBD1	TGTGCCAGCAGCTTTACCGGACAGGGAACCTACGAGCAGTACTTC	CASSFTGQGTYEQYF
TRBV25-1	TRBJ2-5	.	.	TGTGCCAGCAGTGAGGTTACAGACTTCCAAGAGACCCAGTACTTC	CASSEVTDFQETQYF
TRBV20-1	TRBJ1-1	.	.	TGCAGGGTAGGGGAAACTGAAGCTTTCTTT	CRVGETEAFF
TRBV9	TRBJ1-1	.	TRBD1	TGTGCCAGCAGCGTAGAATGGACAGGGACGTCCGAAGCTTTCTTT	CASSVEWTGTSEAFF
TRBV7-2	TRBJ1-2	few	.	TGTGCCAGCAGCTTACTTCGGGGTGGCTACACCTTC	CASSLLRGGYTF
TRBV5-4	TRBJ2-7	few	.	TGTGCCAGCAGCTTGGGGCCAGGGTTCGAGCAGTACTTC	CASSLGPGFEQYF
TRBV9	TRBJ2-1	.	.	TGTGCCAGCAGCGCCCGGGGACAAAGGATCAATGAGCAGTTCTTC	CASSARGQRINEQFF
TRBV7-3	TRBJ2-5	.	TRBD2	TGTGCCAGCAGCCCCAAAGGCGGGGGGCAAGAGACCCAGTACTTC	CASSPKGGGQETQYF
TRBV11-2	TRBJ2-3	many	.	TGTGCCAGCAGCGTTTCGACCCTAACAGATACGCAGTATTTT	CASSVSTLTDTQYF
TRBV5-1	TRBJ2-1	once	TRBD1	TGCGCCAGCAGCCCGGGACAGACCTACAATGAGCAGTTCTTC	CASSPGQTYNEQFF
TRBV18	TRBJ2-6	.	TRBD2	TGTGCCAGCTCGCCTAGCGGGAGCCCTGGGGCCAACGTCCTGACTTTC	CASSPSGSPGANVLTF
TRBV10-2	TRBJ2-7	once	TRBD1	TGCGCCAGCAGTCGGGGACAGAGCTCCTACGAGCAGTACTTC	CASSRGQSSYEQYF
TRBV18	TRBJ1-2	medium-sized	TRBD1	TGTGCCAGCTCACCAGAGAAAGGGGGCAACTATGGCTACACCTTC	CASSPEKGGNYGYTF
TRBV27	TRBJ2-6	.	.	TGTGCCAGCAGAACAGGGTTCTCTGGGGCCAACGTCCTGACTTTC	CASRTGFSGANVLTF
TRBV7-2	TRBJ2-2	.	.	TGTGCCAGCAGCCGATCCCGGGTACCGAACACCGGGGAGCTGTTTTTT	CASSRSRVPNTGELFF
TRBV19	TRBJ1-1	few	TRBD1	TGTGCCAGTAGTATCCAACAGGGGGATGCTTTCTTT	CASSIQQGDAFF
TRBV7-2	TRBJ1-1	.	TRBD1	TGTGCCAGCAGCTTTTCGACAGGGCTGAACACTGAAGCTTTCTTT	CASSFSTGLNTEAFF
TRBV7-2	TRBJ1-4	few	.	TGTGCCAGCAGCTTAGTGGTGGCAAATGAAAAACTGTTTTTT	CASSLVVANEKLFF
TRBV9	TRBJ1-3	.	.	TGTGCCAGCAGCGTAGTGGGGGGCTCTGGAAACACCATATATTTT	CASSVVGGSGNTIYF
TRBV5-1	TRBJ1-4	few	.	TGCGCCAGCAGCTTGGGTCAGAATGAAAAACTGTTTTTT	CASSLGQNEKLFF
TRBV7-6	TRBJ2-5	.	TRBD2	TGTGCCAGCAGCTTTCCGGCGGGACTACAAGAGACCCAGTACTTC	CASSFPAGLQETQYF
TRBV30	TRBJ2-7	.	.	TGTGCCTGGAGTTCAGGGAAAAAGGACGAGCAGTACTTC	CAWSSGKKDEQYF
TRBV7-6	TRBJ2-1	.	TRBD1	TGTGCCAGCAGCCCGACAGGGGGCGGTTACAATGAGCAGTTCTTC	CASSPTGGGYNEQFF
TRBV19	TRBJ2-1	.	TRBD2	TGTGCCAGTAGTAGTCGCCTAGCGGGAAACTACAATGAGCAGTTCTTC	CASSSRLAGNYNEQFF
TRBV10-3	TRBJ2-1	.	TRBD2	TGTGCCATCGCCCCGACTAGCGGGAGTTGGGAGCAGTTCTTC	CAIAPTSGSWEQFF